The 26 T cell receptor beta chains reported below all come from one sample, sequenced in a study of blood T cell repertoires in COVID-19. Measured with immunoSEQ multiplex PCR; TCRdb has only the in-frame clones, and not every one. This sample has about 360,000 clones; 65% to 85% occur once, and the top ten carry roughly 3%. The source material was peripheral blood. Source of these receptors: a man between 25 and 39 years old with active or convalescent COVID-19.

The rearrangement links TRBV12-3 or TRBV12-4 to TRBJ1-2; tentatively, D is TRBD1 (5 bases). The CDR3 spans 13 residues. V lost 3 bases to trimming and J lost 6 bases, with 11 bases between them. In DNA, the CDR3 is TGTGCCAGCAGTTTTAGGGGAACGGATGGCTACACCTTC. This gives the protein CASSFRGTDGYTF.

The chain employs TRBV28 and TRBJ2-1, with D unresolved. Germline CDR1 and CDR2: MDHEN and SYDVKM. The CDR3 covers 14 residues. Trimming took off 5 bases at V and 6 bases at J, with 14 bases between the two ends. In DNA form, the CDR3 reads TGTGCCAGCAGTCTCCGCGCCACGATCAATGAGCAGTTCTTC. Translated, it gives CASSLRATINEQFF. The full variable domain, with the rest looked up from reference TRBV28 and TRBJ2-1, is DVKVTQSSRYLVKRTGEKVFLECVQDMDHENMFWYRQDPGLGLRLIYFSYDVKMKEKGDIPEGYSVSREKKERFSLILESASTNQTSMYLCASSLRATINEQFFGPGTRLTVL.

This chain connects TRBV4-3 to TRBJ1-4; TRBD1 is a possible D gene (6 bases). V was clipped by 0 bases and J by 3 bases, with 14 bases between them. Germline CDR1 and CDR2: LGHNA and YSLEER. CDR3 length equals 17 residues. CDR3 DNA sequence: TGCGCCAGCAGCCAAGAGGTCCCCAGGGGTTCTAATGAAAAACTGTTTTTT. This translates into CASSQEVPRGSNEKLFF.

V usage is TRBV6-5 and J usage is TRBJ1-3; no firm D call. The germline V gene has CDR1 MNHEY and CDR2 SVGAGI. Trimming took off 7 bases at V and 4 bases at J, with 17 bases between the two ends. The CDR3 consists of 15 residues. The CDR3 DNA follows: TGTGCCAGCAACTTCGAGGGCCCAGTAGGAAACACCATATATTTT. Residues: CASNFEGPVGNTIYF.

The CDR3, as DNA: TGTGCCAGCATCCCTCCTGTGGCTAGCAGCACAGATACGCAGTATTTT. Translation: CASIPPVASSTDTQYF. The chain has TRBV7-9 and TRBJ2-3, with a possible D match to TRBD2 (5 bases). The CDR3 extends over 16 amino acids. Trimming pared 7 bases from V and 0 bases from J, leaving 17 bases between. Germline-derived CDR1 and CDR2 are SEHNR and FQNEAQ (reference sequence).

V is TRBV11-2 and J is TRBJ2-3; weak D call: TRBD2 (6 bases). Germline lookup yields CDR1 SGHAT and CDR2 FQNNGV. There are 15 residues in the CDR3. The V gene lost 5 bases and the J gene lost 0 bases, with 12 bases spanning the gap. CDR3 sequence: CASSPMGLSTDTQYF. For the CDR3, the DNA is TGTGCCAGCAGCCCGATGGGACTCAGCACAGATACGCAGTATTTT.

The chain links TRBV5-5 to TRBJ2-7; a possible D gene is TRBD2 (7 bases). CDR1 and CDR2 from the germline V gene are SGHKS and YYEKEE (reference sequence). V was shortened by 0 bases and J by 4 bases, with 11 bases between the two germline ends. The CDR3 totals 14 residues. The CDR3 loop is CASSLARGGYEQYF. CDR3 in DNA: TGTGCCAGCAGCTTGGCCAGGGGAGGGTACGAGCAGTACTTC.

This clone occurred a few times. V and J are TRBV14 and TRBJ1-1; the D is unclear. CDR3 length: 12 amino acids. CDR1 and CDR2 (germline): SGHDN, FVKESK. V shed 11 bases and J shed 7 bases, with 17 bases lying between them. The CDR3 spells CACGRVRDEAFF. In DNA form, the CDR3 reads TGTGCCTGCGGCCGCGTACGTGATGAAGCTTTCTTT.

In its sample, this clone was seen a few times. The chain combines TRBV7-3 with TRBJ2-1; D is possibly TRBD2 (6 bases). The germline gives CDR1 SGHTA, CDR2 FQGTGA. CDR3 length equals 13 residues. Deletions cut 6 bases from V and 3 bases from J, with 9 bases between. CDR3 DNA sequence: TGTGCCAGCAGTCGGACTATCTACAATGAGCAGTTCTTC. Residues: CASSRTIYNEQFF.

This clone was detected once. CDR3 in DNA: TGTGCCAGCAGCCAAGTAAGAGGACAGGCGACTGGAAACACCATATATTTT. It yields the protein CASSQVRGQATGNTIYF. The chain uses TRBV4-2 and TRBJ1-3; 7 bases are shared with TRBD1. The CDR3 is 17 residues long. Germline values: CDR1 LGHNA, CDR2 YNFKEQ. V lost 1 base, J lost 2 bases, and 8 bases stayed unmatched.

The genes are TRBV19 and TRBJ1-1; no clear D gene. The germline gives CDR1 LNHDA, CDR2 SQIVND (reference sequence). This CDR3 region has 15 residues. Trimming cost V 3 bases and J 9 bases, with 20 bases left between them. Here the CDR3 reads CASSMEAVRTEKAFF. The CDR3 DNA sequence: TGTGCCAGTAGTATGGAGGCGGTGAGAACGGAGAAAGCTTTCTTT. Full variable domain (rest looked up from reference TRBV19 and TRBJ1-1): DGGITQSPKYLFRKEGQNVTLSCEQNLNHDAMYWYRQDPGQGLRLIYYSQIVNDFQKGDIAEGYSVSREKKESFPLTVTSAQKNPTAFYLCASSMEAVRTEKAFFGQGTRLTVV.

The V gene is TRBV12-3 or TRBV12-4, the J gene TRBJ1-4; D is uncertain. The CDR3 sequence is 13 residues long. V lost 3 bases and J lost 8, with 10 bases in between. The CDR3 DNA reads TGTGCCAGCAGTTTGGGAGGGCTCGAAAAACTGTTTTTT. Translated, it gives CASSLGGLEKLFF.

V is TRBV6-2 or TRBV6-3 and J is TRBJ1-1, with D possibly matching TRBD1 (6 bases). This CDR3 is built from 17 residues. The V and J ends lost 4 bases and 2 bases respectively, with 20 bases between them. The V gene's germline CDR1 is MNHEY and CDR2 SVGEGT. The CDR3 region has the DNA TGTGCCAGCAGTTCCGGACAGTTACGAATTTTTAACACTGAAGCTTTCTTT. Residues: CASSSGQLRIFNTEAFF.

The chain employs TRBV3-1 (or the pseudogene TRBV3-2) and TRBJ2-1; TRBD1 matches at 9 bases. This CDR3 has 17 amino acids. V lost 0 bases to trimming and J lost 5 bases; unmatched junction nucleotides: 8. Germline loops: CDR1 LGHDT, CDR2 YNNKEL (reference sequence). This CDR3 is CASSQDRTGEDNNEQFF. In nucleotides, the CDR3 is TGTGCCAGCAGCCAAGACCGGACAGGGGAGGACAACAATGAGCAGTTCTTC.

The CDR3 sequence: CASSEGLAGNNEQFF. CDR3 nucleotide sequence: TGTGCCAGCAGTGAGGGCCTAGCGGGAAACAATGAGCAGTTCTTC. The gene calls are TRBV2 and TRBJ2-1; the match to TRBD2 covers 9 bases. V shed 3 bases, J shed 5 bases, and the junction held 5 bases outside the gene matches. This CDR3 has 15 residues. CDR1 is SNHLY, CDR2 FYNNEI, per germline.

The CDR3 DNA reads TGTGCCAGCAGTTTGGCCCCGGACAGGGGGCTTGGGGAGCAGTACTTC. Protein product: CASSLAPDRGLGEQYF. The V and J genes are TRBV28 and TRBJ2-7; 11 bases align to TRBD1. With V trimmed by 3 bases and J by 7 bases, 11 bases remained unmatched. Germline-derived CDR1 and CDR2 are MDHEN and SYDVKM. The CDR3 loop spans 16 amino acids. Full variable domain (remainder filled in from reference TRBV28 and TRBJ2-7): DVKVTQSSRYLVKRTGEKVFLECVQDMDHENMFWYRQDPGLGLRLIYFSYDVKMKEKGDIPEGYSVSREKKERFSLILESASTNQTSMYLCASSLAPDRGLGEQYFGPGTRLTVT.

This chain joins TRBV25-1 and TRBJ2-3, with D maybe TRBD2 (6 bases). Germline CDR1 MGHDK, CDR2 SYGVNS. The CDR3 runs to 13 residues. Trimming stripped 11 bases from V and 4 bases from J, with 16 bases between. The CDR3 reads CAARAGSADTQYF. CDR3 nucleotides: TGTGCCGCACGGGCGGGATCGGCAGATACGCAGTATTTT. Variable domain in full (rest from reference TRBV25-1 and TRBJ2-3): EADIYQTPRYLVIGTGKKITLECSQTMGHDKMYWYQQDPGMELHLIHYSYGVNSTEKGDLSSESTVSRIRTEHFPLTLESARPSHTSQYLCAARAGSADTQYFGPGTRLTVL.

V is TRBV12-3 or TRBV12-4 and J is TRBJ2-1, with unresolved D. Trimming stripped 5 bases from V and 9 bases from J, with 14 bases between. The CDR3 totals 13 residues. CDR3 DNA sequence: TGTGCCAGCAGTCTTCGAGTCGGTGTTGAGCAGTTCTTC. It translates to CASSLRVGVEQFF.

The chain combines TRBV9 with TRBJ2-7; 11 bases agree with TRBD1. This CDR3 region has 16 residues. Germline loops: CDR1 SGDLS, CDR2 YYNGEE. After removal of 3 bases from V and 7 bases from J, the junction contained 12 bases not matched to a gene. Written as DNA, the CDR3 is TGTGCCAGCAGCGCTCCCGGACAGGGGGCAACGGGAGAGCAGTACTTC. This sequence encodes CASSAPGQGATGEQYF. Filled out from reference TRBV9 and TRBJ2-7, the complete variable domain reads DSGVTQTPKHLITATGQRVTLRCSPRSGDLSVYWYQQSLDQGLQFLIQYYNGEERAKGNILERFSAQQFPDLHSELNLSSLELGDSALYFCASSAPGQGATGEQYFGPGTRLTVT.

This chain joins TRBV13 and TRBJ2-7; 7 bases agree with TRBD1. CDR1 is PRHDT, CDR2 FYEKMQ, per germline (reference sequence). CDR3 length: 14 amino acids. V lost 5 bases, J lost 0 bases, and 4 bases stayed unmatched. CDR3 coding DNA: TGTGCCAGCAGCCCCTGGGACAGCTCCTACGAGCAGTACTTC. This codes for CASSPWDSSYEQYF.

About this clone: Other DNA sequences from this sample encode an identical CDR3 as well. V and J are TRBV19 and TRBJ1-2; D gene ambiguous. Between the trimmed V and J ends, which lost 5 bases and 7 bases, there was a span of 11 bases. The CDR3 is 12 residues long. In germline, CDR1 is LNHDA, CDR2 SQIVND (reference sequence). The chain's CDR3 is CASSPGAGGYTF. DNA for the CDR3: TGTGCCAGTAGTCCCGGAGCGGGTGGCTACACCTTC.

V gene TRBV15 combines with J gene TRBJ2-7; tentative D call: TRBD2 (6 bases). This CDR3 contains 12 residues. V lost 1 base, J lost 7 bases, and 8 bases lay in between. Germline CDR1 reads LNHNV; CDR2 reads YYDKDF (reference sequence). Here the CDR3 DNA reads TGTGCCACCAGCAGAGTTGGAGGGGAGCAGTACTTC. This translates into CATSRVGGEQYF.

The chain joins TRBV24-1 to TRBJ2-2; 8 bases match TRBD2. With V trimmed by 5 bases and J by 6 bases, 7 bases remained unmatched. This CDR3 region has 15 residues. The germline gives CDR1 KGHDR, CDR2 SFDVKD. The CDR3 nucleotides read TGTGCCACCAGTGGCGGGACTAGTTGGTCCGGGGAGCTGTTTTTT. Translated: CATSGGTSWSGELFF.

The J gene is TRBJ2-3, the V gene TRBV11-3; 8 nucleotides align to TRBD2. The CDR3 spans 15 residues. V lost 4 bases, J lost 1 base, and 4 bases stayed unmatched. Germline V gene sequence: CDR1 SGHNT, CDR2 YENEEA. The CDR3 is CASSSGTRRTDTQYF. For the CDR3, the DNA is TGTGCCAGCAGCTCCGGGACTAGACGCACAGATACGCAGTATTTT.

The chain has TRBV2 and TRBJ1-6; D remains ambiguous. The CDR3 totals 13 residues. CDR1 and CDR2 (germline): SNHLY, FYNNEI. The V and J ends lost 6 bases and 7 bases respectively, with 10 bases between them. For the CDR3, the DNA is TGTGCCAGCAGGGTTTGGCAAAATTCACCCCTCCACTTT. Amino acid sequence: CASRVWQNSPLHF.

The chain couples TRBV27 to TRBJ1-4; TRBD1 matches at 11 bases. The CDR3 runs to 15 residues. The trim removed 5 bases at V and 7 bases at J, leaving 6 bases unmatched. CDR1 is MNHEY and CDR2 is SMNVEV in the germline V gene (reference sequence). CDR3 coding DNA: TGTGCCAGCAGTCCCCGGACAGGGGGCTTTGAAAAACTGTTTTTT. Amino acids: CASSPRTGGFEKLFF.